The clone carrying this T cell receptor (beta chain) was counted once. The target antigen is unknown. A read error may produce the germline difference seen at one junction end. Germline CDR1 is SGHAT and CDR2 is FQDESV (reference sequence). The CDR3 consists of 13 residues. This entry is derived from a study of tumor-infiltrating lymphocytes in primary liver carcinoma. Study overall: The yield of productive TCRbeta reads per sample was roughly 3.5 to 7.13 million and was similar across tissue types.

Total RNA and DNA came together from around 20-30 mg of bulk tissue without cell sorting. At sampling, these chronic HBV carriers had received no treatment. More than 80% viable tumor cells made up every tumor sample. Study-level results: Merely about 7.5-24% of top clones occurred in all five tumor regions.

A constant-region primer served to make TCR beta cDNA from roughly 480 ng total RNA. Three nested multiplex PCR rounds, a slightly modified ARM-PCR method, built the TCR beta libraries. PCR rounds one and two used TRBV1-TRBV30 forward primers with a C-beta reverse primer for approximately 10 cycles each. A single record per CDR3 protein comes from TCRdb applying MiXCR to the multiplex PCR reads. The sample has roughly 190,000 distinct CDR3 sequences, around four fifths seen once; the top ten hold about a sixth. Material: tumor tissue from primary liver carcinoma. This receptor was taken from a man aged 35 to 55 with primary liver carcinoma and hepatitis B virus infection. The gene calls are TRBV11-1 and TRBJ2-7, with 7 nucleotides matching TRBD1. The CDR3 region is CTSRGKRFYEQYF. DNA for the CDR3: TGTACCAGCAGGGGGAAGCGATTCTATGAGCAGTATTTC.